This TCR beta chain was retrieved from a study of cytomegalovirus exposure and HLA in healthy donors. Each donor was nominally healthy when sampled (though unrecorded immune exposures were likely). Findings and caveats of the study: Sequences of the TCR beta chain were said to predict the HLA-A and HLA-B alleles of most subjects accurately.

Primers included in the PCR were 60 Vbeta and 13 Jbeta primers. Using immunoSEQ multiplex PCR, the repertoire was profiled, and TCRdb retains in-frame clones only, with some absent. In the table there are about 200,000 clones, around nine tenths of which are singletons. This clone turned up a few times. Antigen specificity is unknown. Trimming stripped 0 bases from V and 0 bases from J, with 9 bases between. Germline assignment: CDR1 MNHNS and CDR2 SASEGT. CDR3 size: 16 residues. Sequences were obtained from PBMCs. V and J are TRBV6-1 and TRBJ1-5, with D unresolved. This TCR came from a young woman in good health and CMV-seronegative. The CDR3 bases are TGTGCCAGCAGTGAAGCGCATGGCATTAGCAATCAGCCCCAGCATTTT. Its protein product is CASSEAHGISNQPQHF.